Listed here is a single T cell receptor (beta chain). Its antigen is undetermined. Trimming pared 2 bases from V and 7 bases from J, leaving 18 bases between. The CDR3 has 16 residues. Germline V gives CDR1 MNHEY, CDR2 SVGEGT. This entry comes from a study of T cell responses to AZD1222 COVID-19 vaccine. Study in general: Analyses pooled second doses at about 4 or about 12 weeks. General study points: Recipients of AZD1222 seropositive at baseline numbered only 5 to 7. Spike was spanned by vaccine-associated CD4 TCRs, which were dominant at 160-218 and 743-854.

The method was immunoSEQ multiplex PCR; TCRdb's version includes in-frame clones alone and lacks a portion of them. The table lists 130,000 to 150,000 clones, 90% to 95% of them singletons. The chain recombines TRBV6-2 or TRBV6-3 with TRBJ2-1; D remains ambiguous. The receptor comes from an adult in good health. Here the sequenced sample was peripheral blood, taken on day 0 of AZD1222 vaccination. In DNA form, the CDR3 reads TGTGCCAGCAGTTACGCATCCGGGCACGCTAGGAATGAGCAGTTCTTC. Protein sequence: CASSYASGHARNEQFF.